This is a list of T cell receptor beta chains from one sample in a study of blood T cell repertoires in COVID-19. Using immunoSEQ multiplex PCR, the repertoire was profiled, and TCRdb retains in-frame clones only, with some absent. The data show about 200,000 clones, 65% to 85% seen once. Sequences were obtained from peripheral blood. These receptors were obtained from a human donor in a cohort sampled during active COVID-19. Each CDR3 is given with its conserved first and last residue. The D gene is left open where the match is weak. Expanded clones are given a class, and other clones once, few, many or no size at all.

D gene,V gene,clone size,J gene,CDR3 DNA,CDR3 protein
.,TRBV7-2,once,TRBJ1-1,TGTGCCAGCAGCTCTACGGCGGCGAACACTGAAGCTTTCTTT,CASSSTAANTEAFF
.,TRBV19,few,TRBJ2-2,TGTGCCAGTAGTCAGAGCAGGGCTACCGGGGAGCTGTTTTTT,CASSQSRATGELFF
TRBD2,TRBV3-1/TRBV3-2,.,TRBJ2-1,TGTGCCAGCAGCCATAGGAGCGGGGCCTCCTACAATGAGCAGTTCTTC,CASSHRSGASYNEQFF
TRBD1,TRBV28,few,TRBJ1-6,TGTGCCAGCAGCTCCGACAGGGTAGCCCTCCACTTT,CASSSDRVALHF
.,TRBV19,.,TRBJ1-4,TGTGCCAGTAGACCACCGTACTTTAATGAAAAACTGTTTTTT,CASRPPYFNEKLFF
.,TRBV24-1,once,TRBJ2-2,TGTGCCACCATGGGCAGGGGTGCCGGGGAGCTGTTTTTT,CATMGRGAGELFF
TRBD1,TRBV27,once,TRBJ1-1,TGTGCCAGCAGTGGGGACAGGGACGACACTGAAGCTTTCTTT,CASSGDRDDTEAFF
.,TRBV15,.,TRBJ1-1,TGTGCCACCAGCAGACTTATAGGGACATTCAACACTGAAGCTTTCTTT,CATSRLIGTFNTEAFF
.,TRBV10-3,.,TRBJ2-7,TGTGCCATCAAGGGGGGGTCCTACGAGCAGTACTTC,CAIKGGSYEQYF
.,TRBV19,.,TRBJ1-2,TGTGCCAGTAGTATCGGTATGGGGAGGGTTAACTATGGCTACACCTTC,CASSIGMGRVNYGYTF
TRBD1,TRBV9,.,TRBJ1-5,TGTGCCAGCAGCCCAGGACAGGGGGGTAGCAATCAGCCCCAGCATTTT,CASSPGQGGSNQPQHF
.,TRBV6-5,few,TRBJ2-7,TGTGCCAGCAGGGCCCCCTACGAGCAGTACTTC,CASRAPYEQYF
.,TRBV11-3,.,TRBJ2-7,TGTGCCAGCAGCTTAGATCAGGTCTCCGAGCAGTACTTC,CASSLDQVSEQYF
.,TRBV18,.,TRBJ1-5,TGTGCCAGCTCACCCCTCGGGGTCCTTAGCAATCAGCCCCAGCATTTT,CASSPLGVLSNQPQHF
TRBD1,TRBV14,.,TRBJ2-3,TGTGCCAGCAGCCCCCAGGGGGCCCCAGATACGCAGTATTTT,CASSPQGAPDTQYF
TRBD2,TRBV2,once,TRBJ2-3,TGTGCCAGCAGGAAAGGGACTAGCGGGGGAGCCACAGATACGCAGTATTTT,CASRKGTSGGATDTQYF
TRBD2,TRBV30,.,TRBJ2-5,TGTGCCTGGAGAAGGGGACTAGCGGAAGAGACCCAGTACTTC,CAWRRGLAEETQYF
TRBD1,TRBV27,once,TRBJ1-6,TGTGCCAGCAGTCCGGGACAGTTTAATTCACCCCTCCACTTT,CASSPGQFNSPLHF
TRBD1,TRBV28,once,TRBJ1-5,TGTGCCAGCCAACAGGGGTTCGGACAGCCCCAGCATTTT,CASQQGFGQPQHF
.,TRBV24-1,.,TRBJ2-3,TGTGCCACCAGTGATCCCGGGACAACTAGCACAGATACGCAGTATTTT,CATSDPGTTSTDTQYF
TRBD2,TRBV5-4,once,TRBJ2-7,TGTGCCAGCAGTCAAGGACTAGCGGGGTCTTGGCAGTACTTC,CASSQGLAGSWQYF
.,TRBV5-1,.,TRBJ1-5,TGCGCCAGCAGCTTCGATGGGGCGAGCGATCAGCCCCAGCATTTT,CASSFDGASDQPQHF
TRBD2,TRBV5-1,.,TRBJ2-7,TGCGCCAGCAGCCTTCGGAGCGGGAGGAGCTCCTACGAGCAGTACTTC,CASSLRSGRSSYEQYF
TRBD1,TRBV6-5,.,TRBJ1-1,TGTGCCAGCAGTTACTCGTCAGGGGGCTCTGAAGCTTTCTTT,CASSYSSGGSEAFF
.,TRBV27,once,TRBJ2-1,TGTGCCAGCAGTTTATGGCAGTACAATGAGCAGTTCTTC,CASSLWQYNEQFF
.,TRBV6-5,.,TRBJ1-2,TGTGCCAGCAGTTACGGGAGGGGGAACTATGGCTACACCTTC,CASSYGRGNYGYTF
.,TRBV12-3/TRBV12-4,.,TRBJ1-1,TGTGCCAGCAGTTTTTTCGGGGACAAGACGGCTTTCTTT,CASSFFGDKTAFF
.,TRBV2,.,TRBJ2-1,TGTGCCAGCAGGGCTAGCTCCTACAATGAGCAGTTCTTC,CASRASSYNEQFF
.,TRBV24-1,.,TRBJ2-3,TGTGCCACCAGTGATTTAAAACCGTCAGGCCAGTATTTT,CATSDLKPSGQYF
.,TRBV7-9,few,TRBJ1-1,TGTGCCAGCAGCTTAGAGACAGGAGAGGCTGATGCTTTCTTT,CASSLETGEADAFF
TRBD1,TRBV19,.,TRBJ1-5,TGTGCCAGTAGGTTCCCAGGGGGCGGGCAGCCCCAGCATTTT,CASRFPGGGQPQHF
.,TRBV28,.,TRBJ1-5,TGTGCCAGCAGACCCCGGGGAAATAGCAATCAGCCCCAGCATTTT,CASRPRGNSNQPQHF
.,TRBV5-4,.,TRBJ2-2,TGTGCCAACCACTTTCCCGGGGAGCTGTTTTTT,CANHFPGELFF
.,TRBV9,once,TRBJ2-7,TGTGCCAGCAGCGTAGATAAGGGGAACTACGAGCAGTACTTC,CASSVDKGNYEQYF
.,TRBV5-4,.,TRBJ1-5,TGTGCCAGCAGCCGGGACACAGATCAGCCCCAGCATTTT,CASSRDTDQPQHF
TRBD1,TRBV18,.,TRBJ1-4,TGTGCCAGCTCATCCGGGACAGGGATTGAAAAACTGTTTTTT,CASSSGTGIEKLFF
.,TRBV7-9,.,TRBJ2-5,TGTGCCAGCAGTGTTAGCATATCGGGGGAGACCCAGTACTTC,CASSVSISGETQYF
TRBD1,TRBV5-1,.,TRBJ2-3,TGCGCCAGCAGGACAGGGAGCACAGATACGCAGTATTTT,CASRTGSTDTQYF
TRBD1,TRBV5-6,.,TRBJ1-2,TGTGCCAGCAGCCGCAGGGGGCACTATGGCTACACCTTC,CASSRRGHYGYTF
TRBD1,TRBV5-6,.,TRBJ2-7,TGTGCCAGCAGCTTGGAACAGGGGGCCGCCTACGAGCAGTACTTC,CASSLEQGAAYEQYF
.,TRBV19,.,TRBJ2-5,TGTGCCAGTACCCCCGGACAAGGGTGGGAGACCCAGTACTTC,CASTPGQGWETQYF
.,TRBV6-6,.,TRBJ2-1,TGTGCCACGGCGCGGGGAGGCTCCTACAATGAGCAGTTCTTC,CATARGGSYNEQFF